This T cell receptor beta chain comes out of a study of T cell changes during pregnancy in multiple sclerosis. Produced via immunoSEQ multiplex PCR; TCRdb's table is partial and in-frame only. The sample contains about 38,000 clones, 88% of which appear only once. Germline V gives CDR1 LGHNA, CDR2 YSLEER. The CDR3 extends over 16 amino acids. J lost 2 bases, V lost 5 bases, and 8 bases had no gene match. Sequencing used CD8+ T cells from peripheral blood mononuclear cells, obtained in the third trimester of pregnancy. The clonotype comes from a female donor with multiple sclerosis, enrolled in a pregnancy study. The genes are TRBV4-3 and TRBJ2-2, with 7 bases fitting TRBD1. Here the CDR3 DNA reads TGCGCCAGCAGCGATGTCAGGGACAGAAACACCGGGGAGCTGTTTTTT. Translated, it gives CASSDVRDRNTGELFF.